This T cell receptor beta chain was found in a study of CXCR3-negative and CXCR3-positive naive CD8 T cells. Each TRB cDNA library was prepared by 5' RACE (with UMI labels). From the 5' RACE reads, TCRdb lists one entry per CDR3 protein and no DNA. This repertoire comprises 150,000 or so distinct CDR3 sequences; its ten largest clones make up about 0.28%. The germline V gene encodes CDR1 LGHNT and CDR2 FRNRAP. This CDR3 contains 13 residues. Among CD8+ T cells, naive ones were CD45RO-CCR7+CD27+CD95-. About this clonotype: The antigen is undetermined.

Study-wide results and caveats: CXCR3-positive naive cells had TRB CDR3s that were more hydrophobic than CXCR3-negative naive cells had. The level of CXCR3 expression partially decreased after cryopreservation; the majority of assays used fresh PBMCs. In naive cells, CXCR3-negative and CXCR3-positive subsets had similar TRBV-TRBJ usage; memory cells differed.

The sequencing input was naive CXCR3+ CD8+ T cells from blood. Subset given: CD45RO-CCR7+CD27+CD95- naive CD8+ T cells expressing CXCR3 (TNR3+). V is TRBV12-5 and J is TRBJ2-1; the TCRdb D gene call, TRBD1, has no DNA to confirm it. The TCR comes from a human donor in good health. Some clones in this sample may be carry-over from other donors' samples. The CDR3 protein is CASGFFGGNEQFF.